Following are 13 T cell receptor beta chains from one sample sequenced in a study of blood T cell repertoires in COVID-19. Some clones are missing from TCRdb's copy, which holds only in-frame ones; the method was immunoSEQ multiplex PCR. This table holds under 200,000 clones, roughly 85% found once. Sequencing was done on a sample of peripheral blood. These receptors all come from an older woman with COVID-19, enrolled during active disease.

The chain carries TRBV5-1 and TRBJ1-2, with 7 bases matching TRBD1. V gave up 0 bases and J gave up 4 bases; unmatched junction bases: 0. The CDR3 loop spans 13 amino acids. The V gene's germline CDR1 is SGHRS and CDR2 YFSETQ. The CDR3 DNA sequence: TGCGCCAGCAGCTTGGGGGACAGCTATGGCTACACCTTC. Translating it yields CASSLGDSYGYTF.

The rearrangement joins TRBV4-1 to TRBJ1-1; 7 nucleotides align to TRBD1. The CDR3 runs 15 residues. With V trimmed by 1 base and J by 5 bases, 7 bases remained unmatched. Per germline, CDR1 MGHRA and CDR2 YSYEKL. The CDR3 DNA reads TGCGCCAGCAGCCAAGCCGGGACAGATGGGACTGAAGCTTTCTTT. It specifies CASSQAGTDGTEAFF.

The genes are TRBV25-1 and TRBJ1-3, with D uncertain. Deletions cut 3 bases from V and 4 bases from J, with 16 bases between. This CDR3 region has 16 residues. Germline CDR1 and CDR2: MGHDK and SYGVNS. The CDR3 nucleotides read TGTGCCAGCAGTGATCCGACGGCAGGCAGAGGAAACACCATATATTTT. It yields the protein CASSDPTAGRGNTIYF.

The chain recombines TRBV7-2 with TRBJ1-2; D is perhaps TRBD1 (5 bases). CDR1 SGHTA and CDR2 FQGNSA come from the germline V gene. V lost 5 bases to trimming and J lost 8 bases, with 18 bases between them. The CDR3 runs 14 residues. The CDR3 protein is CASSIGTTGGGYTF. The CDR3 DNA reads as TGTGCCAGCAGCATCGGGACGACGGGAGGAGGCTACACCTTC.

The chain has TRBV30 and TRBJ2-1; 9 nucleotides line up with TRBD1. CDR1 GTSNPN and CDR2 SVGIG come from the germline V gene (reference sequence). The CDR3 contains 14 residues. V lost 4 bases and J lost 4; bases outside the gene matches: 5. The CDR3 DNA is TGTGCCTGGACATTGGGACAGGGTTACAATGAGCAGTTCTTC. The encoded protein is CAWTLGQGYNEQFF.

The CDR3 nucleotides read TGTGCCTGGGGGGACAGCCTAGGTCGTGGCTACACCTTC. Its protein product is CAWGDSLGRGYTF. This chain connects TRBV30 to TRBJ1-2; the match to TRBD1 covers 7 bases. CDR3 length equals 13 residues. With V trimmed by 5 bases and J by 7 bases, 10 bases remained unmatched. Germline V gene sequence: CDR1 GTSNPN, CDR2 SVGIG (reference sequence). Drawing the rest from reference TRBV30 and TRBJ1-2, the complete variable domain is SQTIHQWPATLVQPVGSPLSLECTVEGTSNPNLYWYRQAAGRGLQLLFYSVGIGQISSEVPQNLSASRPQDRQFILSSKKLLLSDSGFYLCAWGDSLGRGYTFGSGTRLTVV.

CDR3: CASSLGGLSYNEQFF. The CDR3, as DNA: TGTGCCAGCAGCTTGGGGGGTCTCTCCTACAATGAGCAGTTCTTC. The V and J genes are TRBV7-7 and TRBJ2-1, with a weak D call TRBD2 (6 bases). This CDR3 has 15 residues. CDR1 is SSHAT and CDR2 is FNYEAQ in the germline V gene (reference sequence). V dropped 3 bases and J dropped 0 bases, with 9 bases sitting between them.

The chain links TRBV7-9 to TRBJ2-3, with 11 positions matching TRBD2. This CDR3 region has 16 residues. Trimming cost V 5 bases and J 2 bases; bases outside gene matches: 6. From germline, CDR1 is SEHNR and CDR2 FQNEAQ (reference sequence). CDR3 sequence: CASSPGTSGITDTQYF. CDR3 in DNA: TGTGCCAGCAGCCCCGGGACTAGCGGCATCACAGATACGCAGTATTTT.

The rearrangement links TRBV6-1 to TRBJ2-7, with D uncertain. Germline values: CDR1 MNHNS, CDR2 SASEGT. CDR3 size: 14 residues. The V and J ends lost 3 bases and 3 bases respectively, with 12 bases between them. The CDR3 sequence is CASSEVAPLYEQYF. CDR3 DNA: TGTGCCAGCAGTGAGGTGGCACCCCTCTACGAGCAGTACTTC.

The chain couples TRBV20-1 to TRBJ1-1, with D possibly matching TRBD1 (5 bases). The CDR3 runs 14 residues. CDR1 and CDR2 (germline): DFQATT, SNEGSKA (reference sequence). V was shortened by 3 bases and J by 6 bases, with 17 bases between the two germline ends. The CDR3 coding sequence is TGCAGTGCTAGTTTCCCGACAGCACCCTCTGAAGCTTTCTTT. The encoded protein is CSASFPTAPSEAFF.

This sequence joins TRBV7-2 and TRBJ2-1; 8 positions agree with TRBD1. The CDR3 length is 14 residues. The germline V gene encodes CDR1 SGHTA and CDR2 FQGNSA. J gave up 11 bases and V 5 bases, and 11 bases lay outside the gene matches. The CDR3 nucleotides read TGTGCCAGCAGCCCGGACAGGGCGGTGGGGAAGCAGTTCTTC. Amino acid sequence: CASSPDRAVGKQFF.

The rearrangement links TRBV3-1 (or the pseudogene TRBV3-2) to TRBJ2-1; D is possibly TRBD2 (5 bases). V was shortened by 2 bases and J by 0 bases, with 8 bases between the two germline ends. This CDR3 is built from 15 residues. The germline CDR1 and CDR2 sequences are LGHDT and YNNKEL (reference sequence). CDR3 amino acids: CASSQRAVSYNEQFF. In DNA form, the CDR3 reads TGTGCCAGCAGCCAAAGAGCGGTCTCCTACAATGAGCAGTTCTTC.

The rearrangement links TRBV25-1 to TRBJ1-6; D uncertain. CDR3 length: 13 amino acids. Germline CDR1 and CDR2: MGHDK and SYGVNS. V was shortened by 2 bases and J by 6 bases, with 5 bases between the two germline ends. As DNA, the CDR3 is TGTGCCAGCAGTGAAAGCCGTAATTCACCCCTCCACTTT. The encoded protein is CASSESRNSPLHF. Together with reference TRBV25-1 and TRBJ1-6, the CDR3 gives the full variable domain: EADIYQTPRYLVIGTGKKITLECSQTMGHDKMYWYQQDPGMELHLIHYSYGVNSTEKGDLSSESTVSRIRTEHFPLTLESARPSHTSQYLCASSESRNSPLHFGNGTRLTVT.